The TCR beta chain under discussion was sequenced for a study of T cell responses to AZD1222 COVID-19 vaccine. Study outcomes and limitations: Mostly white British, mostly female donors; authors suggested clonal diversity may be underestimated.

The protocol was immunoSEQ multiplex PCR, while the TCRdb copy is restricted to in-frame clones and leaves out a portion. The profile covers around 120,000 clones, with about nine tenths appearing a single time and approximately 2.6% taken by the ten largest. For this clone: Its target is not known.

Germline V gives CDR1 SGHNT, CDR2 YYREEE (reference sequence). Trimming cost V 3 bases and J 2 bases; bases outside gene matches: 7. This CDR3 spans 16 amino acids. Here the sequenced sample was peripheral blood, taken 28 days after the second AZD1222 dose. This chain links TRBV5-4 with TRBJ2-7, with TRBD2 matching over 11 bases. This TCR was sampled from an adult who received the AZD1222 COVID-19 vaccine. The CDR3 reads CASSSGSSGGTYEQYF. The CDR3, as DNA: TGTGCCAGCAGCTCGGGTTCTAGCGGGGGGACCTACGAGCAGTACTTC.